The 4 T cell receptor beta chains below come from one sample, sequenced in a study of cytotoxic CD8 clonotypes in ibrutinib-treated CLL. The method was immunoSEQ multiplex PCR; TCRdb's version includes in-frame clones alone and lacks a portion of them. The sample includes roughly 17,000 clones, 55% to 80% of them seen just once. The material sequenced was PBMCs, taken after 12 months of ibrutinib treatment. Receptors were obtained from a human donor with chronic lymphocytic leukemia.

This clone was recorded a few times. J is TRBJ2-2 and V is TRBV7-3; tentative D call: TRBD1 (8 bases). Deletions cut 5 bases from V and 4 bases from J, with 17 bases between. Germline loops: CDR1 SGHTA, CDR2 FQGTGA. The length of the CDR3 is 16 residues. The DNA of the CDR3 is TGTGCCAGCAGCCCATTACAGGGGGAGGGCACCGGGGAGCTGTTTTTT. The encoded protein is CASSPLQGEGTGELFF.

The rearrangement uses TRBV20-1 and TRBJ2-7; D is uncertain. This CDR3 is built from 11 residues. Looked up from germline, CDR1 is DFQATT and CDR2 is SNEGSKA (reference sequence). V was pared by 5 bases and J by 3 bases, with 8 bases between. CDR3 loop: CSAPLGYEQYF. The CDR3 DNA is TGCAGTGCTCCGTTAGGCTACGAGCAGTACTTC.

The genes are TRBV2 and TRBJ2-1, with 7 bases aligning to TRBD2. The CDR3 contains 17 residues. From germline, CDR1 is SNHLY and CDR2 FYNNEI. Trimming cost V 3 bases and J 2 bases; bases outside gene matches: 10. Here the CDR3 reads CASSEGSWLAAYNEQFF. The CDR3 DNA is TGTGCCAGCAGTGAGGGCTCTTGGCTAGCGGCCTACAATGAGCAGTTCTTC.

The rearrangement joins TRBV28 to TRBJ1-5, with D perhaps TRBD1 (6 bases). The V end lost 8 bases, the J end lost 7 bases, and 12 bases lay between the germline ends. Germline V gene sequence: CDR1 MDHEN, CDR2 SYDVKM. The CDR3 has 12 residues. CDR3 sequence: CASWGADQPQHF. CDR3 in DNA: TGTGCCAGCTGGGGGGCGGACCAGCCCCAGCATTTT.